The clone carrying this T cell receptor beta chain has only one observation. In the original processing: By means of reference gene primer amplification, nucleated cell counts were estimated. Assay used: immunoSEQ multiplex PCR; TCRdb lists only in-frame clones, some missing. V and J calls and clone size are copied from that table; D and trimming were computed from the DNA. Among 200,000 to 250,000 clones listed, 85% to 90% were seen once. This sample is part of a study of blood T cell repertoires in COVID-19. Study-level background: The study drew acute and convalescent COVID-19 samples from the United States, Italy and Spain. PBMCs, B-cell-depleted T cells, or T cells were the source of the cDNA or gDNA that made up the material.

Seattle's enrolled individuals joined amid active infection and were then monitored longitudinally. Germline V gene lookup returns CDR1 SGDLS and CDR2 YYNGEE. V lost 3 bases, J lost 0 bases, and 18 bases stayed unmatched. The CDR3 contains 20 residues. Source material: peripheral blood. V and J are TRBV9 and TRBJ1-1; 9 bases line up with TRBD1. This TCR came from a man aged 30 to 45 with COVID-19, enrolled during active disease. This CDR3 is CASSARGSGRQGGMNTEAFF. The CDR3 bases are TGTGCCAGCAGCGCCCGGGGAAGTGGTAGACAGGGGGGAATGAACACTGAAGCTTTCTTT.